A selection of T cell receptor beta chains follows, all from one sample in a study of blood T cell repertoires in COVID-19. Generated by immunoSEQ multiplex PCR, the TCRdb table keeps only in-frame clones and is missing some. The table shows roughly 50,000 clones, with about nine tenths occurring only once. Specimen: peripheral blood. The source is a man aged 65-85 years with acute or convalescent COVID-19. Each CDR3 is given with its conserved first and last residue. A D gene is named only where the DNA matches it firmly. The size of a clone is reported for some rows only, either as once, few or many, or as a class for expanded clones.

>NA|NA|TRBV15|TRBJ1-4
TGTGCCACCAGCAGACAACCCTATATGTCGGCTAATGAAAAACTGTTTTTT
CATSRQPYMSANEKLFF
>NA|NA|TRBV7-8|TRBJ1-5
TGTGCCAGCAGTTTTAGCCTACGCGACAGTTATAGCAATCAGCCCCAGCATTTT
CASSFSLRDSYSNQPQHF
>NA|TRBD1|TRBV6-5|TRBJ2-7
TGTGCCAGCAGACACCGGGACAGGGGAACCTACGAGCAGTACTTC
CASRHRDRGTYEQYF
>NA|TRBD1|TRBV7-2|TRBJ1-2
TGTGCCAGCAGCCGGGACAGTGCTAACTATGGCTACACCTTC
CASSRDSANYGYTF
>NA|TRBD1|TRBV30|TRBJ2-7
TGTGCCTGGAGTTCATGGACAGGGTTCGGGGAGCAGTACTTC
CAWSSWTGFGEQYF
>NA|NA|TRBV7-2|TRBJ2-7
TGTGCCAGCAGCTTCGGAGGCTCCTACGAGCAGTACTTC
CASSFGGSYEQYF
>once|NA|TRBV15|TRBJ1-6
TGTGCCACCAGCAGAGATGGGCAGGGAGGGTCACCCCTCCACTTT
CATSRDGQGGSPLHF
>NA|TRBD2|TRBV7-2|TRBJ2-2
TGTGCCAGCAGCTTCCTTAACGGGGGGTATGGGGAGCTGTTTTTT
CASSFLNGGYGELFF
>NA|TRBD1|TRBV7-3|TRBJ2-2
TGTGCCAGCAGTGACAGGGGGCGCAACACCGGGGAGCTGTTTTTT
CASSDRGRNTGELFF
>once|NA|TRBV7-9|TRBJ2-7
TGTGCCAGCAGCTCCCCACTCGGACAACTGAAGGTTTCCTACGAGCAGTACTTC
CASSSPLGQLKVSYEQYF
>NA|TRBD2|TRBV12-5|TRBJ2-7
TGTGCTAGCGGGGGGACTAGCGGGGGCCCTCAAAGCTCCTACGAGCAGTACTTC
CASGGTSGGPQSSYEQYF
>few|NA|TRBV30|TRBJ1-1
TGTGCCTGGAGTGTCTGGGGGAGGGTTGGGACTGAAGCTTTCTTT
CAWSVWGRVGTEAFF
>NA|NA|TRBV9|TRBJ1-3
TGTGCCAGCAGCCGATGGGAGACTGGAAACACCATATATTTT
CASSRWETGNTIYF
>NA|NA|TRBV6-5|TRBJ1-2
TGTGCCAGCAGTTACAGGGAGGGCTATGGCTACACCTTC
CASSYREGYGYTF
>NA|NA|TRBV2|TRBJ2-2
TGTGCCAGCAGTGAAAGTCTCGCCCGGGTGCTGTTTTTT
CASSESLARVLFF
>NA|TRBD1|TRBV4-1|TRBJ2-7
TGCGCCAGCAGCCAGGACTTACAGGGGGCAATCTCCTACGAGCAGTACTTC
CASSQDLQGAISYEQYF
>NA|TRBD1|TRBV2|TRBJ1-1
TGTGCCAGCTCCAAGGGGGCAGGGAGGAACACTGAAGCTTTCTTT
CASSKGAGRNTEAFF
>NA|NA|TRBV27|TRBJ2-2
TGTGCCACCACCCGAGTGGGGGGCACCGGGGAGCTGTTTTTT
CATTRVGGTGELFF
>NA|TRBD1|TRBV28|TRBJ1-5
TGTGCCAGCACCCTTCGGACAGGGTATGGCAATCAGCCCCAGCATTTT
CASTLRTGYGNQPQHF
>NA|TRBD2|TRBV24-1|TRBJ2-1
TGTGCCACCAGTGATTCTTCTAGCGGGGGAGGGTACAATGAGCAGTTCTTC
CATSDSSSGGGYNEQFF
>NA|NA|TRBV28|TRBJ2-5
TGTGCCAGCAAATATGGGGCAGGACAAGAGACCCAGTACTTC
CASKYGAGQETQYF
>few|TRBD1|TRBV14|TRBJ1-4
TGTGCCAGCAGCCAATATAGGGACAGAAATGAAAAACTGTTTTTT
CASSQYRDRNEKLFF
>NA|TRBD1|TRBV15|TRBJ1-2
TGTGCCACCAGCAGCTCAAGGACAGGGACCTACTATGGCTACACCTTC
CATSSSRTGTYYGYTF
>NA|TRBD1|TRBV4-3|TRBJ1-2
TGCGCCAGCAGCCAAGCCGGACAGGGGTATGGCTACACCTTC
CASSQAGQGYGYTF
>NA|TRBD1|TRBV19|TRBJ1-1
TGTGCCACCAAGGGACAGGGGGACACTGAAGCTTTCTTT
CATKGQGDTEAFF
>NA|NA|TRBV3-1/TRBV3-2|TRBJ1-2
TGTGCCAGCAGCCTGGAGTTTTATGGCTACACCTTC
CASSLEFYGYTF
>NA|NA|TRBV29-1|TRBJ2-3
TGCAGCGTTGAATTGGGGCTCGGCAGGGGAGCAGATACGCAGTATTTT
CSVELGLGRGADTQYF
>once|NA|TRBV3-1/TRBV3-2|TRBJ2-7
TGTGCCAGCAGCCAGGGGGCGGGCCCTCGGAACGAGCAGTACTTC
CASSQGAGPRNEQYF
>NA|NA|TRBV6-5|TRBJ1-2
TGTGCCAGCAGTTACTGGAGGGGCGGTGGCTACACCTTC
CASSYWRGGGYTF
>NA|TRBD2|TRBV10-3|TRBJ2-3
TGTGCCATCAGTGAGTCTACTAGCGGGGGTAATACAGATACGCAGTATTTT
CAISESTSGGNTDTQYF
>NA|TRBD1|TRBV7-3|TRBJ2-7
TGTGCCAGCAGGCGATCGCCGGGACAGGGAATCGAGCAGTACTTC
CASRRSPGQGIEQYF
>once|NA|TRBV4-1|TRBJ1-3
TGCGCCAGCAGCCAACCCTTAGCAGTCTCTGGAAACACCATATATTTT
CASSQPLAVSGNTIYF
>NA|NA|TRBV5-6|TRBJ1-2
TGTGCCAGCAGCTTGCAAACTACTCACTTTCGGGGCTACACCTTC
CASSLQTTHFRGYTF
>NA|NA|TRBV6-5|TRBJ1-5
TGTGCCAGCAGACCTGGGGGGGGTAGCAATCAGCCCCAGCATTTT
CASRPGGGSNQPQHF
>NA|TRBD1|TRBV10-3|TRBJ1-5
TGTGCCACCGCGGGGACAGACAATCAGCCCCAGCATTTT
CATAGTDNQPQHF
>NA|TRBD1|TRBV7-9|TRBJ1-2
TGTGCCAGCAGCTTTCAGACAGGGGGCGGCTACACCTTC
CASSFQTGGGYTF